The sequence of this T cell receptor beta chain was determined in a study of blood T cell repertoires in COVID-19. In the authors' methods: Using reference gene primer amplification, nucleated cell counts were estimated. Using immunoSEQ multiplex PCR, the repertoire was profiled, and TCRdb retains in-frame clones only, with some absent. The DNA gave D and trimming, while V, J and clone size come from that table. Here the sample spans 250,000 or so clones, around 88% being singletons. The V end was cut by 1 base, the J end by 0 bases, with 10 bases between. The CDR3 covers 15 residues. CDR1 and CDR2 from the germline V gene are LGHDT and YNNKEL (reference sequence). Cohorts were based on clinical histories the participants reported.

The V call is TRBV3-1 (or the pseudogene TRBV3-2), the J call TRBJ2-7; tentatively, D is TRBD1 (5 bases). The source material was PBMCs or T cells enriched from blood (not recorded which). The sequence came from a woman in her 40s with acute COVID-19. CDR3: CASSQVYRSSYEQYF. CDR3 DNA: TGTGCCAGCAGCCAAGTTTACAGGAGCTCCTACGAGCAGTACTTC.